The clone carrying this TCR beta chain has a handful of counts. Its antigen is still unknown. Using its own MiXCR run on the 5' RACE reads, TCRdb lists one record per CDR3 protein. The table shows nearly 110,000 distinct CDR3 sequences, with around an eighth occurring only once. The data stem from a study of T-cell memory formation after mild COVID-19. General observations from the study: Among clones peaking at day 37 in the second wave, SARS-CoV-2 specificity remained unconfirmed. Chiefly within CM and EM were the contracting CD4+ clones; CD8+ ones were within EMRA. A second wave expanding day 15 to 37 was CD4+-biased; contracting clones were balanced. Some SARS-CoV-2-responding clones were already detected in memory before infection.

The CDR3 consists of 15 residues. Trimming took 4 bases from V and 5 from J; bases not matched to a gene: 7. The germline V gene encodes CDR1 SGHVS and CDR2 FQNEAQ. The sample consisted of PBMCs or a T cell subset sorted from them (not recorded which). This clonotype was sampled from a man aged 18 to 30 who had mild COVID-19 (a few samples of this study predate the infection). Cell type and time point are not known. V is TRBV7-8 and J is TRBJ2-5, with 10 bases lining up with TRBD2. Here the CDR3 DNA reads TGTGCCAGCAGCTCCCGGGAACTAGCGGGGGAGACCCAGTACTTC. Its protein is CASSSRELAGETQYF.